This T cell receptor (beta chain) derives from a study of blood T cell repertoires in COVID-19. Generated by immunoSEQ multiplex PCR, the TCRdb table keeps only in-frame clones and is missing some. Of roughly 150,000 clones detected, approximately 88% appear once; the ten largest clones hold around 5%. Sequencing was performed on peripheral blood. The clonotype was recovered from a human donor in a cohort sampled during active COVID-19.

CDR3 nucleotides: TGTGCCAGCAGCGCCCGACAGGGTACGGAGTACTTC. Protein sequence: CASSARQGTEYF. The chain combines TRBV2 with TRBJ2-7; 7 nucleotides line up with TRBD1. This CDR3 is 12 amino acids long. Trimming removed 6 bases from V and 11 bases from J; junction bases left unmatched: 10. From germline, CDR1 is SNHLY and CDR2 FYNNEI.